The entry below describes one T cell receptor (beta chain). The data were obtained in a study of blood T cell repertoires in COVID-19. About the study: The samples span acute and convalescent COVID-19 from the United States, Italy and Spain. PBMCs, B-cell-depleted T cells, or T cells provided the cDNA or gDNA that made up the material.

In the authors' methods: Estimated nucleated cell counts came from reference gene primer amplification. TCRdb's table, derived via immunoSEQ multiplex PCR, lists solely in-frame clones and lacks some. That table gives V, J and clone size, and the DNA gave D and trimming. Here the sample spans 120,000 to 150,000 clones, around 84% being singletons. Germline trimming cut 0 bases from V and 4 bases from J; bases unmatched to any gene: 5. Germline lookup yields CDR1 MNHNS and CDR2 SASEGT. There are 15 residues in the CDR3. This TCR came from a human donor in a cohort sampled during active COVID-19. J is TRBJ1-2 and V is TRBV6-1; 7 nucleotides align to TRBD1. Sequenced material: peripheral blood. In DNA form, the CDR3 reads TGTGCCAGCAGTGAAGCGACAGGGAGGAGCTATGGCTACACCTTC. Residues: CASSEATGRSYGYTF.